A selection of T cell receptor beta chains follows, all from one sample in a study of OX40 agonist ivuxolimab in advanced cancers. Profiled with immunoSEQ multiplex PCR; TCRdb holds only in-frame clones, not every one. The sample consists of tens of thousands of clones, 90% to 95% of them appearing once. Sequenced material: CD4+ or CD8+ T cells sorted from blood, taken in a trial of the OX40 agonist ivuxolimab. The receptors were gathered from an adult with an advanced solid tumor such as melanoma, head and neck, liver or kidney cancer. Both conserved end residues are trimmed from each CDR3. Each record gives: J gene, V gene, CDR3 length, CDR3 protein.

j_call: TRBJ2-2
v_call: TRBV28
cdr3_length: 12
cdr3_aa: ASSGQGAAGELF

j_call: TRBJ2-2
v_call: TRBV4-3
cdr3_length: 16
cdr3_aa: ASSQETGAGGSTGELF

j_call: TRBJ1-2
v_call: TRBV6-5
cdr3_length: 12
cdr3_aa: ASRERGFWDGYT

j_call: TRBJ2-7
v_call: TRBV7-3
cdr3_length: 14
cdr3_aa: ATHPGGPGPVYEQY

j_call: TRBJ2-3
v_call: TRBV4-2
cdr3_length: 15
cdr3_aa: ASSQELPGGEGDTQY

j_call: TRBJ2-5
v_call: TRBV28
cdr3_length: 13
cdr3_aa: ASSLTTGGVETQY

j_call: TRBJ1-1
v_call: TRBV4-2
cdr3_length: 13
cdr3_aa: ASSQDWGTSTEAF

j_call: TRBJ2-1
v_call: TRBV19
cdr3_length: 11
cdr3_aa: ASSVYSDNEQF

j_call: TRBJ2-3
v_call: TRBV19
cdr3_length: 13
cdr3_aa: ASRIRDSRTDTQY

j_call: TRBJ1-1
v_call: TRBV14
cdr3_length: 11
cdr3_aa: ASSQAAGAMAF

j_call: TRBJ2-7
v_call: TRBV5-4
cdr3_length: 13
cdr3_aa: ASSLGTRTPYEQY

j_call: TRBJ2-5
v_call: TRBV7-3
cdr3_length: 12
cdr3_aa: ASSSGTAIETQY

j_call: TRBJ2-5
v_call: TRBV9
cdr3_length: 12
cdr3_aa: ASSTSGGVETQY

j_call: TRBJ2-1
v_call: TRBV5-4
cdr3_length: 15
cdr3_aa: ASSAPDRVDIYNEQF

j_call: TRBJ1-6
v_call: TRBV7-9
cdr3_length: 14
cdr3_aa: ASSLGPGQGGSPLH

j_call: TRBJ2-3
v_call: TRBV7-3
cdr3_length: 16
cdr3_aa: ASSSEAGGHLGTDTQY

j_call: TRBJ1-2
v_call: TRBV28
cdr3_length: 10
cdr3_aa: ASLSLFSGYT

j_call: TRBJ2-1
v_call: TRBV27
cdr3_length: 14
cdr3_aa: ASSFPGLAGGNEQF

j_call: TRBJ2-5
v_call: TRBV5-6
cdr3_length: 13
cdr3_aa: ASTLLAGGGETQY

j_call: TRBJ2-7
v_call: TRBV7-9
cdr3_length: 11
cdr3_aa: ASSPTAGYEQY

j_call: TRBJ2-2
v_call: TRBV11-2
cdr3_length: 14
cdr3_aa: ASSPLGASNTGELF

j_call: TRBJ2-7
v_call: TRBV4-2
cdr3_length: 13
cdr3_aa: ASSQGWEGEYEQY

j_call: TRBJ2-1
v_call: TRBV7-2
cdr3_length: 13
cdr3_aa: ASSWGGGPYNEQF

j_call: TRBJ2-3
v_call: TRBV6-1
cdr3_length: 14
cdr3_aa: ASSALHGVATDTQY

j_call: TRBJ2-3
v_call: TRBV6-6
cdr3_length: 12
cdr3_aa: ASSRTGPTDTQY

j_call: TRBJ2-1
v_call: TRBV2
cdr3_length: 16
cdr3_aa: ASSDGSSGRATVYEQF

j_call: TRBJ1-1
v_call: TRBV30
cdr3_length: 11
cdr3_aa: AWSPGLNTEAF

j_call: TRBJ2-2
v_call: TRBV6-5
cdr3_length: 14
cdr3_aa: ASSFSGSQYPGELF

j_call: TRBJ2-7
v_call: TRBV7-9
cdr3_length: 11
cdr3_aa: ASSFDRGHEQY

j_call: TRBJ2-1
v_call: TRBV9
cdr3_length: 13
cdr3_aa: ASSVGGGIGNEQF

j_call: TRBJ1-1
v_call: TRBV5-1
cdr3_length: 13
cdr3_aa: ASSLGQNMNTEAF

j_call: TRBJ2-1
v_call: TRBV27
cdr3_length: 13
cdr3_aa: ASSFRGDWYNEQF

j_call: TRBJ1-1
v_call: TRBV27
cdr3_length: 11
cdr3_aa: ASKGQMNTEAF

j_call: TRBJ2-1
v_call: TRBV28
cdr3_length: 13
cdr3_aa: ASRPQDRVVNEQF